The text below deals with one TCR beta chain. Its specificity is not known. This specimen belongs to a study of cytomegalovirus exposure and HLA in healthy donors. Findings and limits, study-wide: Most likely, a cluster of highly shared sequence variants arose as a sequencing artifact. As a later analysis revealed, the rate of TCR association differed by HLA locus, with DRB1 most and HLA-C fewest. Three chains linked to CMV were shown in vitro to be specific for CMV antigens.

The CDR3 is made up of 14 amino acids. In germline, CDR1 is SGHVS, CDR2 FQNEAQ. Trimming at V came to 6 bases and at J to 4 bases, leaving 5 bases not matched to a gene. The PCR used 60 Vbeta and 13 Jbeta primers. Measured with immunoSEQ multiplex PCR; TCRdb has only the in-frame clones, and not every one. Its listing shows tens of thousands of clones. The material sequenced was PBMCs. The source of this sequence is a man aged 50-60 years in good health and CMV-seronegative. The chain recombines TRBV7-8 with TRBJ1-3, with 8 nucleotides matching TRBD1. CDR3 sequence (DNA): TGTGCCAGCAGGGACAGGGCCATAGGAAACACCATATATTTT. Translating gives CASRDRAIGNTIYF.